The rows below give T cell receptor beta chains drawn from one sample of a study of shared clonotypes between healthy human individuals. Method: immunoSEQ multiplex PCR; TCRdb's copy keeps in-frame clones and lacks some. Counted here are some 690,000 clones, 80% to 95% occurring once; the ten biggest clones make up more than 30%. Source material: memory CD8+ T cells from PBMCs. The receptors come from a man between 18 and 35 years old in good health. Some clones in this sample may be carry-over from other donors' samples. The CDR3 runs from the conserved cysteine through the conserved F or W. Fields, in order: CDR3 protein, CDR3 DNA, V gene, clone size, D gene, J gene. A D gene is named only where the DNA matches it firmly. A clone size is listed for some rows: how often the clone was seen (once, few, many), or a class if it is expanded.

CDR3 protein: CASSPTLTGHEQYF; CDR3 DNA: TGTGCCAGCAGCCCAACCCTCACTGGGCACGAGCAGTACTTC; V gene: TRBV4-2; clone size: -; D gene: -; J gene: TRBJ2-7
CDR3 protein: CASSPSTGGIAYEQYF; CDR3 DNA: TGTGCCAGCAGTCCCTCGACAGGGGGCATCGCCTACGAGCAGTACTTC; V gene: TRBV27; clone size: -; D gene: TRBD1; J gene: TRBJ2-7
CDR3 protein: CASSLEGYGYTF; CDR3 DNA: TGTGCCAGCAGCTTAGAAGGGTATGGCTACACCTTC; V gene: TRBV5-6; clone size: few; D gene: -; J gene: TRBJ1-2
CDR3 protein: CASSQNLKVTEAFF; CDR3 DNA: TGCGCCAGCAGCCAGAACCTAAAGGTCACTGAAGCTTTCTTT; V gene: TRBV4-3; clone size: -; D gene: -; J gene: TRBJ1-1
CDR3 protein: CASSFAPRGSYEQYF; CDR3 DNA: TGTGCCAGCAGCTTTGCCCCAAGGGGTTCCTACGAGCAGTACTTC; V gene: TRBV7-6; clone size: -; D gene: -; J gene: TRBJ2-7
CDR3 protein: CASSLAGTDPNYGYTF; CDR3 DNA: TGTGCCAGCAGCTTAGCCGGGACAGACCCTAACTATGGCTACACCTTC; V gene: TRBV7-9; clone size: -; D gene: TRBD1; J gene: TRBJ1-2
CDR3 protein: CASSTDRTGYGYTF; CDR3 DNA: TGTGCCAGTAGTACCGACCGGACAGGTTATGGCTACACCTTC; V gene: TRBV19; clone size: -; D gene: TRBD1; J gene: TRBJ1-2
CDR3 protein: CASSLQGANEQYF; CDR3 DNA: TGCGCCAGCAGCCTCCAGGGGGCCAACGAGCAGTACTTC; V gene: TRBV4-1; clone size: -; D gene: TRBD1; J gene: TRBJ2-7
CDR3 protein: CASSQDSTPTPYGYTF; CDR3 DNA: TGCGCCAGCAGCCAAGACTCGACACCGACGCCCTATGGCTACACCTTC; V gene: TRBV4-1; clone size: -; D gene: -; J gene: TRBJ1-2
CDR3 protein: CASSESTKSAEQETQYF; CDR3 DNA: TGCGCCAGCAGTGAGTCGACCAAAAGCGCGGAACAAGAGACCCAGTACTTC; V gene: TRBV10-1; clone size: few; D gene: -; J gene: TRBJ2-5
CDR3 protein: CASSFGKVSSYNEQFF; CDR3 DNA: TGTGCCAGCAGCTTTGGCAAGGTGAGCTCCTACAATGAGCAGTTCTTC; V gene: TRBV5-6; clone size: -; D gene: -; J gene: TRBJ2-1
CDR3 protein: CASSPGNSGANVLTF; CDR3 DNA: TGCGCCAGCAGCCCTGGCAACTCTGGGGCCAACGTCCTGACTTTC; V gene: TRBV4-3; clone size: -; D gene: -; J gene: TRBJ2-6
CDR3 protein: CASRETGSENGYTF; CDR3 DNA: TGTGCCAGCAGAGAAACAGGGTCGGAAAATGGCTACACCTTC; V gene: TRBV28; clone size: -; D gene: -; J gene: TRBJ1-2
CDR3 protein: CASSLASSDYGYTF; CDR3 DNA: TGTGCCAGCAGCTTAGCGTCGTCTGACTATGGCTACACCTTC; V gene: TRBV7-9; clone size: few; D gene: -; J gene: TRBJ1-2
CDR3 protein: CASSEYNEGEGGYGYTF; CDR3 DNA: TGTGCCAGCAGTGAATACAATGAAGGGGAGGGCGGCTATGGCTACACCTTC; V gene: TRBV25-1; clone size: -; D gene: -; J gene: TRBJ1-2
CDR3 protein: CASSYGAGTEAFF; CDR3 DNA: TGTGCCAGCAGTTACGGAGCTGGGACTGAAGCTTTCTTT; V gene: TRBV6-5; clone size: few; D gene: -; J gene: TRBJ1-1
CDR3 protein: CASSSEGLANEQFF; CDR3 DNA: TGTGCCAGCAGTTCCGAGGGACTGGCGAATGAGCAGTTCTTC; V gene: TRBV27; clone size: -; D gene: -; J gene: TRBJ2-1
CDR3 protein: CASSVGLVEQYF; CDR3 DNA: TGTGCCAGCAGCGTAGGACTGGTCGAGCAGTACTTC; V gene: TRBV13; clone size: -; D gene: -; J gene: TRBJ2-7
CDR3 protein: CASSLGSTYEQYF; CDR3 DNA: TGCGCCAGCAGCTTGGGCAGTACCTACGAGCAGTACTTC; V gene: TRBV5-1; clone size: -; D gene: -; J gene: TRBJ2-7
CDR3 protein: CASSVDHPHYEQYF; CDR3 DNA: TGTGCCAGTAGTGTGGACCACCCCCACTACGAGCAGTACTTC; V gene: TRBV19; clone size: -; D gene: -; J gene: TRBJ2-7
CDR3 protein: CSVVAVAGPNEQFF; CDR3 DNA: TGCAGCGTTGTTGCGGTAGCGGGACCGAATGAGCAGTTCTTC; V gene: TRBV29-1; clone size: -; D gene: TRBD2; J gene: TRBJ2-1
CDR3 protein: CSALPGQGNEQFF; CDR3 DNA: TGCAGCGCACTACCGGGACAGGGCAATGAGCAGTTCTTC; V gene: TRBV29-1; clone size: -; D gene: TRBD1; J gene: TRBJ2-1
CDR3 protein: CASRHPGLASVTYNEQFF; CDR3 DNA: TGTGCCAGCAGACATCCGGGACTAGCGAGTGTGACCTACAATGAGCAGTTCTTC; V gene: TRBV2; clone size: once; D gene: TRBD2; J gene: TRBJ2-1
CDR3 protein: CAITNRGRQSNEKLFF; CDR3 DNA: TGTGCCATCACCAATAGGGGTCGACAGTCTAATGAAAAACTGTTTTTT; V gene: TRBV10-3; clone size: -; D gene: -; J gene: TRBJ1-4
CDR3 protein: CASSQGLAGGGQETQYF; CDR3 DNA: TGCGCCAGCAGCCAGGGACTAGCGGGAGGGGGGCAAGAGACCCAGTACTTC; V gene: TRBV4-1; clone size: -; D gene: TRBD2; J gene: TRBJ2-5
CDR3 protein: CASLMWESTYNEQFF; CDR3 DNA: TGTGCCAGCCTTATGTGGGAGAGCACCTACAATGAGCAGTTCTTC; V gene: TRBV7-2; clone size: -; D gene: -; J gene: TRBJ2-1
CDR3 protein: CASVGPPREGGLEQYF; CDR3 DNA: TGTGCCAGCGTCGGGCCCCCCAGGGAAGGGGGGCTCGAGCAGTACTTC; V gene: TRBV27; clone size: -; D gene: -; J gene: TRBJ2-7
CDR3 protein: CASSGTGPYEQYF; CDR3 DNA: TGCGCCAGCAGTGGGACGGGGCCCTACGAGCAGTACTTC; V gene: TRBV10-1; clone size: -; D gene: -; J gene: TRBJ2-7
CDR3 protein: CASSPRQGNTIYF; CDR3 DNA: TGTGCCAGCAGTCCCCGACAGGGGAACACCATATATTTT; V gene: TRBV27; clone size: -; D gene: TRBD1; J gene: TRBJ1-3